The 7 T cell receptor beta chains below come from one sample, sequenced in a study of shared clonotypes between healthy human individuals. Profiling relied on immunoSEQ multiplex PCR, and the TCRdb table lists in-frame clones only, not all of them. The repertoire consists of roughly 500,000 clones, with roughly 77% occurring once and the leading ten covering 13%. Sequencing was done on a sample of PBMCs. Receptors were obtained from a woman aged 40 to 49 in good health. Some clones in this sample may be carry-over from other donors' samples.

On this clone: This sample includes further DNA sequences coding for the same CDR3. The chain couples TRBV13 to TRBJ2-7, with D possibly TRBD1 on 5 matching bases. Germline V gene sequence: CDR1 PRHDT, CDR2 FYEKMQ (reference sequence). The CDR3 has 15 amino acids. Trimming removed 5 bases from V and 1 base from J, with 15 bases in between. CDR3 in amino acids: CASSTVGAQSYEQYF. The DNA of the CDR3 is TGTGCCAGCAGCACCGTAGGGGCTCAGTCCTACGAGCAGTACTTC.

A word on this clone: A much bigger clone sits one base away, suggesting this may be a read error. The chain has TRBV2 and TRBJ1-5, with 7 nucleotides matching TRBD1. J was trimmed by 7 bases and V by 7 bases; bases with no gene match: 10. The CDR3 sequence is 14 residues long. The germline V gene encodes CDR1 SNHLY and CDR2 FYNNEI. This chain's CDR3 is CASMSIGGRQPQHF. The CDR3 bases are TGTGCCAGCATGTCTATAGGGGGCCGACAGCCCCAGCATTTT.

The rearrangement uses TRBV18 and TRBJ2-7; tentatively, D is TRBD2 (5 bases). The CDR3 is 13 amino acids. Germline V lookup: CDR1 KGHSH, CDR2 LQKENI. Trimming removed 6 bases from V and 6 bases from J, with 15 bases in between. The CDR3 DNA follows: TGTGCCAGCTCGCCGGGATCAGCGGCCGAGCAGTACTTC. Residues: CASSPGSAAEQYF.

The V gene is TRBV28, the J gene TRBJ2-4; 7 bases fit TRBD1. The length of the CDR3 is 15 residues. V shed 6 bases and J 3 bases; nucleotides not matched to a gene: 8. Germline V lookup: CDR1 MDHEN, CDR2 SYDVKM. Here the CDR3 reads CASSATGTDKNIQYF. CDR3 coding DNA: TGTGCCAGCAGCGCGACCGGGACAGACAAAAACATTCAGTACTTC.

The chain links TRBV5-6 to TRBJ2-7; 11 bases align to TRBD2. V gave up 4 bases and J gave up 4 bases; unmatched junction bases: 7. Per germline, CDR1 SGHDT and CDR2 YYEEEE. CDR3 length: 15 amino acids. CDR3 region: CASSQIAGGPYEQYF. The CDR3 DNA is TGTGCCAGCAGCCAAATAGCGGGAGGGCCTTACGAGCAGTACTTC.

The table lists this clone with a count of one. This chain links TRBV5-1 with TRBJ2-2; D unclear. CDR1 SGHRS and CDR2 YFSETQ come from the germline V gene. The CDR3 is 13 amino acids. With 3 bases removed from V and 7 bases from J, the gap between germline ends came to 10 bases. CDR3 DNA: TGCGCCAGCAGCTGGGGAATAAGCGGGGAGCTGTTTTTT. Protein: CASSWGISGELFF.

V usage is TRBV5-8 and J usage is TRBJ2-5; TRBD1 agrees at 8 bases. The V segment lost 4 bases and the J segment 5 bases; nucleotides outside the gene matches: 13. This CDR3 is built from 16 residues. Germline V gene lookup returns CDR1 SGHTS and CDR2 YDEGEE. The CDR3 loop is CASSLRRQGLGETQYF. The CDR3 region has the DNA TGTGCCAGCAGCCTGAGAAGACAGGGGTTAGGGGAGACCCAGTACTTC.